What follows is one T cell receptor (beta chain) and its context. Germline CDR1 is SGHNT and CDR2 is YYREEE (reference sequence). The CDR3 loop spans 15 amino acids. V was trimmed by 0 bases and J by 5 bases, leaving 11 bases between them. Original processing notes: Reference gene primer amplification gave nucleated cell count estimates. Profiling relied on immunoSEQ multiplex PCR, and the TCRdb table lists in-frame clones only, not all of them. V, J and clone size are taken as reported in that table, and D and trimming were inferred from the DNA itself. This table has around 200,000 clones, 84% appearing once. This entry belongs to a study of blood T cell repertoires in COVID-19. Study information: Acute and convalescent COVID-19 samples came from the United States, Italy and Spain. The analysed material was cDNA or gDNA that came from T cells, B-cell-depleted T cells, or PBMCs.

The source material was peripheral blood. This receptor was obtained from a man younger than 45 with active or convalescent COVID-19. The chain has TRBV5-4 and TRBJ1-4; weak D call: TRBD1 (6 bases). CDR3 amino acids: CASSLGPDRNEKLFF. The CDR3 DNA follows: TGTGCCAGCAGCTTGGGACCCGACAGGAATGAAAAACTGTTTTTT.